This T cell receptor beta chain was profiled in a study of cytomegalovirus exposure and HLA in healthy donors. Study-level results: Likely technical artifact: a cluster of highly shared sequence variants. In a later analysis, TCR beta V- and J-gene trimming showed a link to a missense DCLRE1C variant.

The V end lost 4 bases, the J end lost 0 bases, and 10 bases lay between the germline ends. The CDR3 runs to 14 residues. Germline CDR1 reads MNHNS; CDR2 reads SASEGT. The PCR was carried out with 60 Vbeta primers and 13 Jbeta primers. Libraries were prepared by immunoSEQ multiplex PCR; TCRdb keeps only in-frame clonotypes and omits some of them. This sample's table reports approximately 58,000 clones. On this clone itself: Its cognate antigen is unknown.

The sequenced sample consisted of PBMCs. This TCR was recovered from a young man in good health and CMV-seropositive. The chain carries TRBV6-1 and TRBJ2-7; D is possibly TRBD1 (6 bases). The CDR3 DNA reads TGTGCCAGCAGTGGACAGGCCCCCTCCTACGAGCAGTACTTC. This encodes CASSGQAPSYEQYF.